There are a few counts of the clone carrying this T cell receptor (beta chain). This specimen comes from a study of CD8+ T cells in alopecia areata. Extracted RNA was reverse transcribed into cDNA, the sequencing template. The method was immunoSEQ multiplex PCR; TCRdb's version includes in-frame clones alone and lacks a portion of them. The data hold a few hundred thousand clones, with around 66% observed a single time. The treatment is: oral pan-JAK inhibitor, 5-10 mg twice daily. Sequenced material: CD4+ T cells sorted from blood, taken at approximately week 44, from a patient treated with tofacitinib. The sequence derives from a human donor with alopecia areata.

The CDR3 is CASRETGKTGELFF. CDR3 DNA sequence: TGTGCCAGCAGGGAGACAGGGAAAACCGGGGAGCTGTTTTTT. The chain has TRBV14 and TRBJ2-2; 7 bases agree with TRBD1. Per the germline V gene, CDR1 is SGHDN and CDR2 is FVKESK. After removal of 6 bases from V and 5 bases from J, the junction contained 6 bases not matched to a gene. The CDR3 runs 14 residues.